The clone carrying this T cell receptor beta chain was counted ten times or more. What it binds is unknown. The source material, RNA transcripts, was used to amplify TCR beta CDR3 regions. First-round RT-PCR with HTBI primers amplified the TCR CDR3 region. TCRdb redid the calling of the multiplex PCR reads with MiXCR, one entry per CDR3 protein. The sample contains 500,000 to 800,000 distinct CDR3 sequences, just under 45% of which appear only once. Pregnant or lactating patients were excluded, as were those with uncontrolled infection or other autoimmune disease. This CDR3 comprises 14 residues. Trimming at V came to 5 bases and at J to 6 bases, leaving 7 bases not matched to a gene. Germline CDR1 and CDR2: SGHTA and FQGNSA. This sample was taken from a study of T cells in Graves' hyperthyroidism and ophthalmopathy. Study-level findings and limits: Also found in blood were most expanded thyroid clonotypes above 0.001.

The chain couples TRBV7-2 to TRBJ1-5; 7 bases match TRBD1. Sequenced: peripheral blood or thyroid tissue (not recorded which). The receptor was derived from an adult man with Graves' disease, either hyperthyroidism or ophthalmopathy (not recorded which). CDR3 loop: CASSPTGAGQPQHF. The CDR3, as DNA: TGTGCCAGCAGCCCAACAGGGGCGGGTCAGCCCCAGCATTTT.